A selection of T cell receptor beta chains follows, all from one sample in a study of chemoradiotherapy in HPV16-positive cancers. Method: immunoSEQ multiplex PCR; TCRdb's copy keeps in-frame clones and lacks some. The table includes nearly 35,000 clones, about 90% detected once. The sequences come from blood, collected from a patient who underwent chemoradiotherapy. These receptors were obtained from a human donor with HPV-associated anogenital cancer. Each CDR3 is given with its conserved first and last residue. D genes are given only for firm matches. Rows give clone size only sometimes, using once, few, many, or a class for an expanded clone.

clone size	D gene	J gene	V gene	CDR3 DNA	CDR3 protein
-	-	TRBJ2-7	TRBV6-5	TGTGCCAGCAGTTACATCGCAGGGCGGCACGAGCAGTACTTC	CASSYIAGRHEQYF
-	-	TRBJ1-2	TRBV10-3	TGTGCCATCAGTGCTAGGGACGGCTATGGCTACACCTTC	CAISARDGYGYTF
-	TRBD2	TRBJ2-7	TRBV7-2	TGTGCCAGCAGCTTAGCGGCTAGCGGGCCCGGGGAGCAGTACTTC	CASSLAASGPGEQYF
-	TRBD1	TRBJ1-3	TRBV6-6	TGTGCCAGCAGGGTAGACAGGGCTGGAAACACCATATATTTT	CASRVDRAGNTIYF
-	-	TRBJ1-2	TRBV6-5	TGTGCCAGCACTCCGGACATTGGCTACACCTTC	CASTPDIGYTF
-	TRBD1	TRBJ1-4	TRBV19	TGTGCCAGTAGTTCACAGGGGCGGCCGAATGAAAAACTGTTTTTT	CASSSQGRPNEKLFF
-	TRBD2	TRBJ2-1	TRBV6-5	TGTGCCAGCAGTTACATAGCGGGGCGCTCCTACAATGAGCAGTTCTTC	CASSYIAGRSYNEQFF
-	-	TRBJ2-3	TRBV7-2	TGTGCCAGCAGCTTACAGGGTTCAAGCACAGATACGCAGTATTTT	CASSLQGSSTDTQYF
-	-	TRBJ1-2	TRBV11-2	TGTGCCAGCAGCTTAGTACCAGGGGCTGAGTATGGCTACACCTTC	CASSLVPGAEYGYTF
-	TRBD1	TRBJ1-2	TRBV19	TGTGCCAGTAGTAGCCGGGGACAGGGGAGGATAGGATATGGCTACACCTTC	CASSSRGQGRIGYGYTF
once	-	TRBJ1-4	TRBV6-5	TGTGCCAGCAGTCCAGTAGATGCAACTAATGAAAAACTGTTTTTT	CASSPVDATNEKLFF
few	TRBD1	TRBJ1-1	TRBV5-1	TGCGCCAGCAGCTCCTACAGGGGGCGAGGAACTGAAGCTTTCTTT	CASSSYRGRGTEAFF
-	-	TRBJ2-5	TRBV14	TGTGCCAGCAGGCTTTTCTGGGAGACCCAGTACTTC	CASRLFWETQYF
-	TRBD2	TRBJ2-7	TRBV6-5	TGTGCCAGCAGTTACGGGGGGGTGGGCGAGCAGTACTTC	CASSYGGVGEQYF
-	TRBD2	TRBJ2-1	TRBV11-3	TGTGCCAGCAGCCTGGGACTAGCGGAAAACAATGAGCAGTTCTTC	CASSLGLAENNEQFF
-	-	TRBJ1-1	TRBV25-1	TGTGCCAGCAGTGATCGGTACGGGAGGACTGAAGCTTTCTTT	CASSDRYGRTEAFF
-	-	TRBJ1-1	TRBV5-1	TGCGCCAGCAGCTTAGCCAGCGTATTGAACACTGAAGCTTTCTTT	CASSLASVLNTEAFF
-	TRBD2	TRBJ2-3	TRBV18	TGTGCCAGCTCACCTTACCCGGGACTAGCGGGGAGCACAGATACGCAGTATTTT	CASSPYPGLAGSTDTQYF
-	-	TRBJ1-3	TRBV19	TGTGCCAGTAGTATCACCTCTGGAAACACCATATATTTT	CASSITSGNTIYF
-	TRBD2	TRBJ2-2	TRBV7-2	TGTGCCAGCAGCCCACTAGCGGATCTCACCGGGGAGCTGTTTTTT	CASSPLADLTGELFF
-	-	TRBJ1-1	TRBV27	TGTGCCAGCAGTTTAAGGGGAGTTGTCAGGGTAGGGGGGCGAGACACTGAAGCTTTCTTT	CASSLRGVVRVGGRDTEAFF
few	-	TRBJ2-7	TRBV2	TGTGCCAGCACGCCGCCGGGGAGGTCCGACGGGGGAAGGGGAGAGCAGTACTTC	CASTPPGRSDGGRGEQYF
-	TRBD2	TRBJ2-5	TRBV11-3	TGTGCCAGCAGCTCCGGGGGGGCCCTAAAGACCCAGTACTTC	CASSSGGALKTQYF
-	-	TRBJ2-7	TRBV5-1	TGCGCCAGCAGCCCGAGTCATTCAGACTTCTACGAGCAGTACTTC	CASSPSHSDFYEQYF
-	TRBD1	TRBJ1-1	TRBV30	TGTGCCTGGGACCCCGGACAGGGTTCGAGGACTGAAGCTTTCTTT	CAWDPGQGSRTEAFF
-	-	TRBJ1-4	TRBV29-1	TGCAGCGTTGTGGGGACTGCAACAACTAATGAAAAACTGTTTTTT	CSVVGTATTNEKLFF
once	TRBD2	TRBJ2-3	TRBV15	TGTGCCACCAGCAGACCCGGGACTAGCGGGGGGCCGACAGATACGCAGTATTTT	CATSRPGTSGGPTDTQYF
-	TRBD1	TRBJ1-2	TRBV11-2	TGTGCCAGCAGCGCGGACAGGGAGGGAGACTACACCTTC	CASSADREGDYTF
-	TRBD1	TRBJ2-2	TRBV11-2	TGTGCCAGCAGCAGAGAAGTGACAGGGGGCGGAGGCGGGGAGCTGTTTTTT	CASSREVTGGGGGELFF